This TCR beta chain is from a study of regulatory T cells in long-lasting Graves disease. Whole-study findings and limits: Small sample size may have lowered accuracy. Patients with persistent Graves' had lower TCR diversity than newly diagnosed patients.

On this clonotype: As yet, its antigen is unknown.

This CDR3 contains 17 residues. Germline V CDR1 and CDR2: DFQATT, SNEGSKA (reference sequence). V was shortened by 0 bases and J by 2 bases, with 19 bases between the two germline ends. Time point given: newly diagnosed GD, antithyroid drugs for less than 3 months. With RNA extracted from PBMCs as input, the TCR library was made. Through Arm-PCR of CDR3 regions and iRepertoire HTBI primers, TCR beta libraries were built. Via MiXCR, TCRdb re-called the multiplex PCR reads, giving one row per CDR3 protein. In the table there are 350,000 to 450,000 distinct CDR3 sequences, 10% to 15% of which are singletons. In addition, the sample was reused for a study of T cells in Graves' hyperthyroidism and ophthalmopathy.

Here the sequenced sample was peripheral blood mononuclear cells (PBMCs), taken at new diagnosis, from a patient treated with antithyroid drugs. The chain recombines TRBV20-1 with TRBJ1-2, with no clear D. The receptor comes from a woman under 30 with Graves disease. In nucleotides, the CDR3 is TGCAGTGCTAGAGACCCGCCGTTGGGGTATGGAAACTATGGCTACACCTTC. Translation: CSARDPPLGYGNYGYTF.